The 24 T cell receptor beta chains given below trace back to one sample, sequenced in a study of blood T cell repertoires in COVID-19 (dated by TCRdb to the early 2020s). Library preparation used the immunoSEQ multiplex PCR assay. TCRdb carries this immuneACCESS record with in-frame sequences only. Its versions omit some clonotypes, under half of them owing to an unresolved V gene in the studies checked, with the rest unexplained. The sample contains around 60,000 clones, about nine tenths of them found a single time. Around 7.7% of the sample belongs to the ten largest clones. Sample: peripheral blood. These TCRs come from a human donor with active COVID-19. The donor label of this sample is uncertain.

The chain links TRBV19 to TRBJ1-1, with TRBD1 identical over 11 bases. With V trimmed by 7 bases and J by 5 bases, 6 bases remained unmatched. This CDR3 has 14 residues. CDR1 is LNHDA, CDR2 SQIVND, per germline (reference sequence). The CDR3 nucleotides read TGTGCCAGTATAGGGACAGGGGGGAGAACTGAAGCTTTCTTT. This sequence encodes CASIGTGGRTEAFF.

The rearrangement links TRBV27 to TRBJ1-1, with D uncertain. V lost 2 bases and J lost 4, with 8 bases in between. The germline V gene encodes CDR1 MNHEY and CDR2 SMNVEV (reference sequence). This CDR3 spans 13 amino acids. The CDR3 DNA reads as TGTGCCAGCAGTTTACGGGGTTCCACTGAAGCTTTCTTT. Protein sequence: CASSLRGSTEAFF.

This sequence joins TRBV27 and TRBJ1-2; D gene ambiguous. V lost 5 bases and J 4 bases, leaving 8 bases between the germline ends. This CDR3 is 12 amino acids long. Germline V gene data show CDR1 as MNHEY and CDR2 as SMNVEV (reference sequence). The chain's CDR3 is CASSNGVYGYTF. In nucleotides, the CDR3 is TGTGCCAGCAGTAACGGGGTCTATGGCTACACCTTC.

The rearrangement links TRBV18 to TRBJ2-4; D is perhaps TRBD1 (6 bases). The CDR3 totals 16 residues. Germline V gives CDR1 KGHSH, CDR2 LQKENI. The V end lost 3 bases, the J end lost 1 base, and 13 bases lay between the germline ends. The CDR3 sequence is CASSPTNQGAKNIQYF. CDR3 sequence (DNA): TGTGCCAGCTCACCGACCAATCAGGGGGCCAAAAACATTCAGTACTTC. The variable domain in full, completed from reference TRBV18 and TRBJ2-4, reads NAGVMQNPRHLVRRRGQEARLRCSPMKGHSHVYWYRQLPEEGLKFMVYLQKENIIDESGMPKERFSAEFPKEGPSILRIQQVVRGDSAAYFCASSPTNQGAKNIQYFGAGTRLSVL.

The V gene is TRBV27, the J gene TRBJ1-1; 7 nucleotides align to TRBD1. CDR3 size: 14 residues. Germline CDR1 is MNHEY and CDR2 is SMNVEV (reference sequence). After removal of 5 bases from V and 3 bases from J, the junction contained 6 bases not matched to a gene. In DNA, the CDR3 is TGTGCCAGCAGTATACAGGGGTGGGACACTGAAGCTTTCTTT. Translated, it gives CASSIQGWDTEAFF.

The count of this clone is one. The rearrangement joins TRBV27 to TRBJ2-1; TRBD2 might be the D (6 bases). Germline V CDR1 and CDR2: MNHEY, SMNVEV (reference sequence). Deletions cut 6 bases from V and 4 bases from J, with 10 bases between. The CDR3 runs to 13 residues. This CDR3 reads CASRGLSYNEQFF. In DNA form, the CDR3 reads TGTGCCAGCAGGGGACTGTCATACAATGAGCAGTTCTTC.

The J gene is TRBJ2-3, the V gene TRBV15; 13 bases align to TRBD2. CDR1 and CDR2 (germline): LNHNV, YYDKDF (reference sequence). Trimming removed 1 base from V and 6 bases from J; junction bases left unmatched: 4. The CDR3 has 16 residues. CDR3 region: CATSRAGLAGEDTQYF. The CDR3 DNA reads TGTGCCACCAGCAGAGCTGGACTAGCGGGAGAGGATACGCAGTATTTT. The full variable domain, completed using reference TRBV15 and TRBJ2-3, is DAMVIQNPRYQVTQFGKPVTLSCSQTLNHNVMYWYQQKSSQAPKLLFHYYDKDFNNEADTPDNFQSRRPNTSFCFLDIRSPGLGDTAMYLCATSRAGLAGEDTQYFGPGTRLTVL.

V is TRBV11-2 and J is TRBJ1-6; no clear D. CDR3 length: 17 amino acids. Germline values: CDR1 SGHAT, CDR2 FQNNGV. V dropped 5 bases and J dropped 0 bases, with 14 bases sitting between them. In nucleotides, the CDR3 is TGTGCCAGCAGCCTTACAGTCCCCCGCTCCTATAATTCACCCCTCCACTTT. Its translation: CASSLTVPRSYNSPLHF.

V gene TRBV5-5 combines with J gene TRBJ2-1; 10 nucleotides align to TRBD1. There are 16 residues in the CDR3. V gave up 3 bases and J gave up 6 bases; unmatched junction bases: 9. CDR1 is SGHKS and CDR2 is YYEKEE in the germline V gene (reference sequence). DNA of the CDR3: TGTGCCAGCAGCTCGCCCCCGCGGACAGGGGGCAATGAGCAGTTCTTC. Amino acids: CASSSPPRTGGNEQFF. Using reference TRBV5-5 and TRBJ2-1 for the parts outside the CDR3, the full variable domain is DAGVTQSPTHLIKTRGQQVTLRCSPISGHKSVSWYQQVLGQGPQFIFQYYEKEERGRGNFPDRFSARQFPNYSSELNVNALLLGDSALYLCASSSPPRTGGNEQFFGPGTRLTVL.

V is TRBV18 and J is TRBJ2-7, with D possibly being TRBD2 (6 bases). CDR1 is KGHSH, CDR2 LQKENI, per germline. The V end was cut by 1 base, the J end by 3 bases, with 10 bases between. CDR3 length equals 14 residues. The chain's CDR3 is CASSPRPGDYEQYF. In DNA form, the CDR3 reads TGTGCCAGCTCACCACGGCCGGGAGACTACGAGCAGTACTTC.

The V and J genes are TRBV5-1 and TRBJ1-3; perhaps TRBD1 as D (6 bases). There are 13 residues in the CDR3. The germline V gene has CDR1 SGHRS and CDR2 YFSETQ. Between the trimmed V and J ends, which lost 3 bases and 8 bases, there was a span of 12 bases. The CDR3 region has the DNA TGCGCCAGCAGCTCGGGACAAGCGGACACCATATATTTT. Translated: CASSSGQADTIYF.

This clone was observed a single time. The chain couples TRBV6-1 to TRBJ2-5; weak D call: TRBD2 (6 bases). Trimming pared 3 bases from V and 4 bases from J, leaving 12 bases between. The germline V gene encodes CDR1 MNHNS and CDR2 SASEGT. The CDR3 length is 14 residues. The CDR3 region is CASSEFGGGETQYF. The CDR3 coding sequence is TGTGCCAGCAGTGAGTTCGGGGGTGGAGAGACCCAGTACTTC.

This chain joins TRBV28 and TRBJ2-7; D is undetermined. Trimming removed 3 bases from V and 0 bases from J, with 9 bases in between. Germline V gene lookup returns CDR1 MDHEN and CDR2 SYDVKM. This CDR3 spans 14 amino acids. The CDR3 is CASSLQPSSYEQYF. DNA of the CDR3: TGTGCCAGCAGTTTGCAGCCTAGCTCCTACGAGCAGTACTTC.

This chain uses TRBV3-1 (or the pseudogene TRBV3-2) with TRBJ1-6; D is uncertain. In germline, CDR1 is LGHDT, CDR2 YNNKEL (reference sequence). V dropped 0 bases and J dropped 4 bases, with 7 bases sitting between them. The CDR3 runs to 15 residues. In nucleotides, the CDR3 is TGTGCCAGCAGCCAAGATTGGCAGTATAATTCACCCCTCCACTTT. Translation: CASSQDWQYNSPLHF.

Details on this clone: Additional DNA sequences in this sample encode the identical CDR3. DNA for the CDR3: TGTGCCAGCAGTTCCGCCTACGAGCAGTACTTC. Translating gives CASSSAYEQYF. J is TRBJ2-7 and V is TRBV6-2 or TRBV6-3; D is uncertain. Between the trimmed V and J ends, which lost 4 bases and 2 bases, there was a span of 3 bases. This CDR3 comprises 11 residues. CDR1 is MNHEY, CDR2 SVGEGT, per germline.

V usage is TRBV7-9 and J usage is TRBJ2-1, with 10 bases lining up with TRBD2. CDR1 is SEHNR and CDR2 is FQNEAQ in the germline V gene (reference sequence). V lost 5 bases, J lost 8 bases, and 9 bases stayed unmatched. The CDR3 is made up of 15 amino acids. The CDR3 DNA is TGTGCCAGCAGCCCCGAGCGGGAGGGGAGCGATGAGCAGTTCTTC. Translation: CASSPEREGSDEQFF. The full variable domain, with the rest looked up from reference TRBV7-9 and TRBJ2-1, is DTGVSQNPRHKITKRGQNVTFRCDPISEHNRLYWYRQTLGQGPEFLTYFQNEAQLEKSRLLSDRFSAERPKGSFSTLEIQRTEQGDSAMYLCASSPEREGSDEQFFGPGTRLTVL.

This clone was seen only once. The V and J genes are TRBV19 and TRBJ1-1; D unresolved. The CDR3 is 14 residues long. Germline lookup yields CDR1 LNHDA and CDR2 SQIVND (reference sequence). V lost 4 bases and J lost 6, with 15 bases in between. The CDR3 coding sequence is TGTGCCAGTAGTAGCCTTACAGTTGCCCCTGAAGCTTTCTTT. Its translation is CASSSLTVAPEAFF.

This chain joins TRBV28 and TRBJ2-4; D perhaps matches TRBD2 (6 bases). The germline V gene has CDR1 MDHEN and CDR2 SYDVKM. The V end was cut by 2 bases, the J end by 0 bases, with 14 bases between. The CDR3 is 17 amino acids. The CDR3 bases are TGTGCCAGCAGTTTAGGGGGTTGGGGGGTAGCCAAAAACATTCAGTACTTC. Encoded protein: CASSLGGWGVAKNIQYF.

This chain links TRBV27 with TRBJ1-1; 7 nucleotides match TRBD1. V lost 6 bases and J lost 4; bases outside the gene matches: 2. CDR3 length: 12 amino acids. Germline lookup yields CDR1 MNHEY and CDR2 SMNVEV (reference sequence). The DNA for the CDR3 is TGTGCCAGCAGGACAGGGTTCACTGAAGCTTTCTTT. Its translation: CASRTGFTEAFF.

The chain has TRBV5-1 and TRBJ1-3; D perhaps matches TRBD1 (6 bases). Trimming took off 0 bases at V and 0 bases at J, with 7 bases between the two ends. The germline CDR1 and CDR2 sequences are SGHRS and YFSETQ. The CDR3 totals 15 residues. In DNA, the CDR3 is TGCGCCAGCAGCTTGGACAGGGCCTCTGGAAACACCATATATTTT. Protein: CASSLDRASGNTIYF. Using reference TRBV5-1 and TRBJ1-3 for the parts outside the CDR3, the full variable domain is KAGVTQTPRYLIKTRGQQVTLSCSPISGHRSVSWYQQTPGQGLQFLFEYFSETQRNKGNFPGRFSGRQFSNSRSEMNVSTLELGDSALYLCASSLDRASGNTIYFGEGSWLTVV.

The chain combines TRBV6-2 or TRBV6-3 with TRBJ2-6, with D tentatively TRBD1 (6 bases). Germline loops: CDR1 MNHEY, CDR2 SVGEGT. The CDR3 consists of 18 residues. V dropped 4 bases and J dropped 0 bases, with 16 bases sitting between them. The CDR3 loop reads CASSSFRDTPSGANVLTF. The CDR3 nucleotides read TGTGCCAGCAGTTCCTTCCGGGACACGCCCTCTGGGGCCAACGTCCTGACTTTC.

This clone has more than one count but fewer than ten. The chain employs TRBV7-9 and TRBJ2-7, with TRBD1 identical over 9 bases. CDR1 and CDR2 (germline): SEHNR, FQNEAQ (reference sequence). This CDR3 contains 16 residues. The trim removed 1 base at V and 2 bases at J, leaving 6 bases unmatched. CDR3 protein: CASSLGGTGRAYEQYF. In DNA, the CDR3 is TGTGCCAGCAGCTTAGGGGGGACAGGGAGGGCCTACGAGCAGTACTTC.

The chain uses TRBV19 and TRBJ1-4; 11 bases are a match to TRBD1. The germline CDR1 and CDR2 sequences are LNHDA and SQIVND (reference sequence). The length of the CDR3 is 15 residues. Trimming took 3 bases from V and 11 from J; bases not matched to a gene: 8. CDR3 loop: CASSIRGQGAWKLFF. Written as DNA, the CDR3 is TGTGCCAGTAGTATCCGAGGACAGGGGGCTTGGAAACTGTTTTTT.

The genes are TRBV10-3 and TRBJ2-2; TRBD1 matches at 10 bases. Germline V gene data show CDR1 as ENHRY and CDR2 as SYGVKD. J gave up 7 bases and V 5 bases, and 10 bases lay outside the gene matches. This CDR3 contains 16 residues. CDR3 DNA: TGTGCCATCAGTCGGGACAGGGGCTCGGTTGGCGGGGAGCTGTTTTTT. Protein: CAISRDRGSVGGELFF.